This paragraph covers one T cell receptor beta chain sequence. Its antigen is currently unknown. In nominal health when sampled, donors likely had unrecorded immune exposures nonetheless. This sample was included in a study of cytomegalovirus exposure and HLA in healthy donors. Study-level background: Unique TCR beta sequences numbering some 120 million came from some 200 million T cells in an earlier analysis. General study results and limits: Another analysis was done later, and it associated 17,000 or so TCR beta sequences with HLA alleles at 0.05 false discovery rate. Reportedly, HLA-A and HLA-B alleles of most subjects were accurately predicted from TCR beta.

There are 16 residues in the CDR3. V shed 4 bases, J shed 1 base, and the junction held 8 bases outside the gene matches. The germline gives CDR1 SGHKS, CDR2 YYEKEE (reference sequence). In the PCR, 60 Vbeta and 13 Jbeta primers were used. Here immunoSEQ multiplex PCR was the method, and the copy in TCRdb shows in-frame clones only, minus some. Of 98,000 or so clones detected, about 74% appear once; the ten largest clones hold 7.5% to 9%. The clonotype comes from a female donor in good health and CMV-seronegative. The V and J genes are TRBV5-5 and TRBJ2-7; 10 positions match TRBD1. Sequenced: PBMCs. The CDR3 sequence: CASSLRGQGLSYEQYF. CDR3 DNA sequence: TGTGCCAGCAGCCTCCGGGGACAGGGGTTATCCTACGAGCAGTACTTC.